Shown below are 9 T cell receptor beta chains from a single sample sequenced in a study of blood T cell repertoires in COVID-19. Generated by immunoSEQ multiplex PCR, the TCRdb table keeps only in-frame clones and is missing some. The sample holds approximately 140,000 clones, about 87% seen once. Sample: peripheral blood. These receptors originate from a human donor with COVID-19, enrolled during active disease. The donor label of this sample is uncertain.

As regards this clone: Compared with germline, one end of the junction differs, possibly owing to a read error. V gene TRBV28 combines with J gene TRBJ1-2; unclear D gene. The length of the CDR3 is 17 residues. Germline CDR1 and CDR2: MDHEN and SYDVKM. CDR3 sequence reads: CASRSSQNLFTHYGYTF. CDR3 nucleotides: TGTGCCAGCAGGTCAAGCCAGAATCTTTTCACTCACTACGGCTACACCTTC.

This clone was detected only once. Other nucleotide sequences from this sample produce the same CDR3. This chain uses TRBV7-3 with TRBJ1-1; D remains ambiguous. Trimming left V 2 bases short and J 1 base short, with 5 bases between. CDR1 and CDR2 (germline): SGHTA, FQGTGA. This CDR3 contains 13 residues. Here the CDR3 reads CASSLGRNTEAFF. The CDR3 DNA follows: TGTGCCAGCAGCTTAGGGCGGAACACTGAAGCTTTCTTT.

This clone was recorded only once. The chain recombines TRBV14 with TRBJ2-7; tentative D call: TRBD1 (6 bases). The CDR3 contains 13 residues. The ends were cut back, 3 bases at V and 6 bases at J, with 12 bases in the middle. The V gene's germline CDR1 is SGHDN and CDR2 FVKESK. CDR3 in DNA: TGTGCCAGCAGCCAGAACAGGGTAGGCGAGCAGTACTTC. It yields the protein CASSQNRVGEQYF.

CDR3 DNA sequence: TGTGCCAGCAGTGAGGCAGGGCGGTATGGCTACACCTTC. This sequence encodes CASSEAGRYGYTF. The chain joins TRBV25-1 to TRBJ1-2, with a possible D match to TRBD1 (5 bases). The CDR3 extends over 13 amino acids. Trimming removed 3 bases from V and 5 bases from J, with 10 bases in between. Germline V gene lookup returns CDR1 MGHDK and CDR2 SYGVNS.

The chain recombines TRBV5-4 with TRBJ2-5, with 10 nucleotides matching TRBD1. Trimming removed 4 bases from V and 3 bases from J; junction bases left unmatched: 6. Germline CDR1 and CDR2: SGHNT and YYREEE (reference sequence). The CDR3 covers 15 residues. DNA for the CDR3: TGTGCCAGCAGCCTTCAGACAGGGGGCAAAGAGACCCAGTACTTC. Protein sequence: CASSLQTGGKETQYF.

The chain couples TRBV10-3 to TRBJ1-5; D is possibly TRBD1 (6 bases). Germline lookup yields CDR1 ENHRY and CDR2 SYGVKD. The CDR3 consists of 15 residues. Trimming shortened V by 4 bases and J by 7 bases, and 17 bases separated the two germline ends. The CDR3 DNA reads TGTGCCATCAGTGGCGGCAGCCCAGGGGAGCAGCCCCAGCATTTT. It translates to CAISGGSPGEQPQHF.

This chain uses TRBV4-1 with TRBJ2-1; 8 nucleotides agree with TRBD1. V dropped 3 bases and J dropped 8; count of bases not matched to a gene: 3. The CDR3 has 13 amino acids. Germline CDR1 MGHRA, CDR2 YSYEKL. The CDR3 coding sequence is TGCGCCAGCAGCCACGGACAGGGCTATGAGCAGTTCTTC. Amino acid sequence: CASSHGQGYEQFF.

This chain uses TRBV27 with TRBJ2-7; TRBD1 matches 8 bases. CDR3 size: 15 residues. After removal of 0 bases from V and 1 base from J, the junction contained 2 bases not matched to a gene. Per the germline V gene, CDR1 is MNHEY and CDR2 is SMNVEV (reference sequence). This chain's CDR3 is CASSLSTGASYEQYF. The CDR3 DNA reads as TGTGCCAGCAGTTTATCGACAGGGGCGTCCTACGAGCAGTACTTC.

The V gene is TRBV19, the J gene TRBJ2-2; TRBD1 aligns across 8 bases. This CDR3 region has 14 residues. Germline V CDR1 and CDR2: LNHDA, SQIVND (reference sequence). V was clipped by 4 bases and J by 3 bases; unmatched bases: 1. The CDR3 DNA reads as TGTGCCAGTAGTAGGGGACAGGACACCGGGGAGCTGTTTTTT. Translating gives CASSRGQDTGELFF.